One and the same sample provided the 28 T cell receptor beta chains below, sequenced in a study of T-cell memory formation after mild COVID-19. A single record per CDR3 protein comes from TCRdb applying MiXCR to the 5' RACE reads. Here the sample spans roughly 600,000 distinct CDR3 sequences, approximately 19% being singletons. Sequencing was performed on PBMCs or a T cell subset sorted from them (not recorded which). The receptors originated from an adult woman who had mild COVID-19 (a few samples of this study predate the infection). Cell type and time point are not known.

The J gene is TRBJ1-2, the V gene TRBV30, with D maybe TRBD1 (6 bases). V was cut by 2 bases and J by 5 bases, with 12 bases left in between. This CDR3 comprises 13 residues. Germline V gene lookup returns CDR1 GTSNPN and CDR2 SVGIG (reference sequence). The CDR3 region has the DNA TGTGCCTGGAGTCAAACACAGGGATATGGCTACACCTTC. Its translation is CAWSQTQGYGYTF.

The rearrangement joins TRBV20-1 to TRBJ2-3; D not certain. V gave up 3 bases and J gave up 1 base, with 14 bases separating them. Germline V gene lookup returns CDR1 DFQATT and CDR2 SNEGSKA (reference sequence). The CDR3 has 15 residues. CDR3 in DNA: TGCAGTGCTAGTGCACAAGGGCCCGGCACAGATACGCAGTATTTT. Translation gives CSASAQGPGTDTQYF.

V is TRBV7-9 and J is TRBJ1-1; 9 bases fit TRBD1. With V trimmed by 4 bases and J by 9 bases, 6 bases remained unmatched. This CDR3 is built from 13 residues. Germline CDR1 and CDR2: SEHNR and FQNEAQ (reference sequence). The CDR3 is CASSYRQGEQAFF. CDR3 coding DNA: TGTGCCAGCAGCTACCGACAGGGGGAGCAAGCTTTCTTT. The variable domain in full, with the rest retrieved from reference TRBV7-9 and TRBJ1-1, is DTGVSQNPRHKITKRGQNVTFRCDPISEHNRLYWYRQTLGQGPEFLTYFQNEAQLEKSRLLSDRFSAERPKGSFSTLEIQRTEQGDSAMYLCASSYRQGEQAFFGQGTRLTVV.

This clonotype was seen more than once but under ten times. The V and J genes are TRBV6-5 and TRBJ2-3; 13 bases are shared with TRBD2. V gave up 4 bases and J gave up 3 bases; unmatched junction bases: 7. The CDR3 is 17 residues long. In germline, CDR1 is MNHEY, CDR2 SVGAGI. In nucleotides, the CDR3 is TGTGCCAGCAGTTTTACTGGGGGACTAGCGGGGACAGATACGCAGTATTTT. Its translation is CASSFTGGLAGTDTQYF.

This clonotype was detected once. V usage is TRBV4-1 and J usage is TRBJ1-2, with 7 bases identical to TRBD1. CDR1 and CDR2 from the germline V gene are MGHRA and YSYEKL. The CDR3 totals 16 residues. With 3 bases clipped from V and 3 bases from J, the junction kept 10 bases outside the gene matches. The CDR3 DNA sequence: TGCGCCAGCAGCCAGGCCAGGGGGTTCCCGTACTATGGCTACACCTTC. Protein sequence: CASSQARGFPYYGYTF.

This clonotype has a handful of counts. The V and J genes are TRBV7-9 and TRBJ2-7, with D unclear. Trimming cost V 6 bases and J 1 base, with 16 bases left between them. CDR1 and CDR2 from the germline V gene are SEHNR and FQNEAQ (reference sequence). The CDR3 extends over 15 amino acids. DNA for the CDR3: TGTGCCAGCAGGGGCTCTAGTCGAAGGTCCTACGAGCAGTACTTC. Its protein product is CASRGSSRRSYEQYF.

This clonotype was detected only a few times. The CDR3: CSARDLPRAWTDTQYF. CDR3 nucleotides: TGCAGTGCTAGAGATCTTCCGCGGGCCTGGACAGATACGCAGTATTTT. This sequence joins TRBV20-1 and TRBJ2-3; possibly TRBD2 for D (5 bases). V shed 0 bases and J shed 3 bases, with 16 bases lying between them. Germline V gives CDR1 DFQATT, CDR2 SNEGSKA (reference sequence). CDR3 size: 16 residues.

V and J are TRBV29-1 and TRBJ2-3; 12 nucleotides align to TRBD1. Unmatched junction bases numbered 1, after V lost 6 bases and J lost 0 bases. The CDR3 has 14 amino acids. Germline values: CDR1 SQVTM, CDR2 ANQGSEA. The CDR3 reads CSVGTGGSTDTQYF. The DNA of the CDR3 is TGCAGCGTGGGGACAGGGGGCAGCACAGATACGCAGTATTTT.

This chain connects TRBV5-6 to TRBJ2-4; the D is unclear. Germline CDR1 reads SGHDT; CDR2 reads YYEEEE. The CDR3 is 14 residues long. The V and J ends lost 2 bases and 0 bases respectively, with 6 bases between them. CDR3 DNA sequence: TGTGCCAGCAGCTTCACGGAAGCCAAAAACATTCAGTACTTC. Amino acid sequence: CASSFTEAKNIQYF.

The sample holds a few counts of this clonotype. This chain joins TRBV29-1 and TRBJ1-1; no clear D. Germline V gene data show CDR1 as SQVTM and CDR2 as ANQGSEA. Trimming took off 5 bases at V and 0 bases at J, with 10 bases between the two ends. There are 13 residues in the CDR3. The CDR3 protein is CSVRIGMNTEAFF. The DNA of the CDR3 is TGCAGCGTTAGAATAGGGATGAACACTGAAGCTTTCTTT.

Note on this clonotype: One junction end disagrees with the germline gene, perhaps due to a read error. The rearrangement uses TRBV6-5 and TRBJ1-2; possibly TRBD1 for D (6 bases). This CDR3 has 18 residues. Germline loops: CDR1 MNHEY, CDR2 SVGAGI. CDR3 nucleotides: TGTGCCAGCAGATCACAGGGCGCGATAAACCCCTCTAACTATGGCTGCACCTTC. Translated, it gives CASRSQGAINPSNYGCTF.

The chain recombines TRBV9 with TRBJ2-3; 8 bases agree with TRBD2. The germline V gene has CDR1 SGDLS and CDR2 YYNGEE. The CDR3 runs 16 residues. V dropped 5 bases and J dropped 4; count of bases not matched to a gene: 12. As DNA, the CDR3 is TGTGCCAGCAGTTTCGGGGGGGCAGGAGGGGCAGATACGCAGTATTTT. Amino acids: CASSFGGAGGADTQYF.

This rearrangement joins TRBV6-6 to TRBJ1-1; unclear D gene. V shed 5 bases and J shed 1 base, with 14 bases lying between them. CDR3 length: 15 amino acids. Germline V gene data show CDR1 as MNHNY and CDR2 as SVGAGI (reference sequence). The CDR3 region has the DNA TGTGCCAGCAGTACCCCGACACTCCCGAACACTGAAGCTTTCTTT. The encoded protein is CASSTPTLPNTEAFF.

The chain couples TRBV5-1 to TRBJ2-7; 15 nucleotides align to TRBD2. The CDR3 totals 16 residues. The germline V gene encodes CDR1 SGHRS and CDR2 YFSETQ. The V segment lost 4 bases and the J segment 4 bases; nucleotides outside the gene matches: 6. This chain's CDR3 is CASSAGTSGRTYEQYF. As DNA, the CDR3 is TGCGCCAGCAGCGCTGGGACTAGCGGGAGGACTTACGAGCAGTACTTC.

This clonotype showed up many times. The V gene is TRBV5-4, the J gene TRBJ2-5; the match to TRBD1 covers 7 bases. Germline V gives CDR1 SGHNT, CDR2 YYREEE (reference sequence). The CDR3 length is 14 residues. Losses at the gene ends were 4 bases for V and 5 bases for J; bases not matched to a gene: 8. The DNA of the CDR3 is TGTGCCAGCAGCCCCCGACAGGGTCAGGAGACCCAGTACTTC. As protein: CASSPRQGQETQYF.

The V and J genes are TRBV5-1 and TRBJ2-2; no firm D call. The CDR3 is made up of 15 amino acids. Germline loops: CDR1 SGHRS, CDR2 YFSETQ. Trimming took off 0 bases at V and 3 bases at J, with 9 bases between the two ends. This CDR3 is CASSLVGMDTGELFF. CDR3 bases: TGCGCCAGCAGCTTGGTTGGTATGGACACCGGGGAGCTGTTTTTT.

V usage is TRBV18 and J usage is TRBJ2-7; D possibly corresponds to TRBD1 (5 bases). With 1 base removed from V and 3 bases from J, the gap between germline ends came to 10 bases. The CDR3 has 14 residues. CDR1 and CDR2 from the germline V gene are KGHSH and LQKENI. The CDR3 region is CASSPQGNDYEQYF. In nucleotides, the CDR3 is TGTGCCAGCTCACCACAGGGGAATGACTACGAGCAGTACTTC.

This rearrangement joins TRBV6-5 to TRBJ2-7; D is unresolved. CDR3 size: 16 residues. Germline V lookup: CDR1 MNHEY, CDR2 SVGAGI. With 0 bases removed from V and 6 bases from J, the gap between germline ends came to 18 bases. The CDR3 nucleotides are TGTGCCAGCAGTTACTCGAACCCCGGCCGAAGTTTCGAGCAGTACTTC. Translating gives CASSYSNPGRSFEQYF.

This clonotype was seen only a few times. This chain connects TRBV6-1 to TRBJ1-4, with 11 nucleotides matching TRBD1. V lost 6 bases to trimming and J lost 8 bases; unmatched junction nucleotides: 14. Germline CDR1 MNHNS, CDR2 SASEGT. The CDR3 consists of 17 residues. CDR3 region: CASSFPGQGVSWEKLFF. CDR3 nucleotides: TGTGCCAGCAGCTTCCCGGGACAGGGGGTGTCTTGGGAAAAACTGTTTTTT.

The chain uses TRBV5-1 and TRBJ1-6, with TRBD1 matching over 8 bases. Germline loops: CDR1 SGHRS, CDR2 YFSETQ. This CDR3 is built from 18 residues. V was clipped by 0 bases and J by 7 bases; unmatched bases: 12. CDR3 residues: CASSLAKSAAGGNSPLHF. The CDR3 nucleotides are TGCGCCAGCAGCTTGGCCAAATCCGCAGCAGGGGGCAATTCACCCCTCCACTTT.

About this clonotype: It may be a read error: a sequence one base away is much more abundant. This rearrangement joins TRBV6-5 to TRBJ2-1; 14 positions match TRBD2. The germline V gene has CDR1 MNHEY and CDR2 SVGAGI. The CDR3 length is 15 residues. V was pared by 6 bases and J by 5 bases, with 3 bases of the junction left unmatched. The CDR3 DNA sequence: TGTGCCAGCAGCATGGGACTAGCGGGGGACAATGAGCAGTTCTTC. Protein product: CASSMGLAGDNEQFF.

This clonotype was counted a few times. The CDR3 coding sequence is TGTGCCAGCTCGTACACTTCAGCCGCGGAGATGAGCTCCTACAATGAGCAGTTCTTC. Its protein is CASSYTSAAEMSSYNEQFF. The V gene is TRBV18, the J gene TRBJ2-1; D is unresolved. Trimming took off 6 bases at V and 0 bases at J, with 24 bases between the two ends. The CDR3 is 19 residues long. CDR1 is KGHSH and CDR2 is LQKENI in the germline V gene.

The chain is built from TRBV6-5 and TRBJ1-1; D unclear. The CDR3 has 14 residues. Germline assignment: CDR1 MNHEY and CDR2 SVGAGI. The ends were cut back, 6 bases at V and 0 bases at J, with 11 bases in the middle. CDR3 DNA: TGTGCCAGCAGCCCCCTACGTCTGAACACTGAAGCTTTCTTT. The encoded protein is CASSPLRLNTEAFF.

This chain connects TRBV10-3 to TRBJ1-2; D is ambiguous. The ends were cut back, 1 base at V and 8 bases at J, with 11 bases in the middle. This CDR3 contains 13 residues. In germline, CDR1 is ENHRY, CDR2 SYGVKD. The CDR3: CAISEYDRRGYTF. The CDR3 nucleotides read TGTGCCATCAGTGAGTACGACCGGAGAGGCTACACCTTC.

The chain is built from TRBV7-9 and TRBJ2-7, with a weak D call TRBD2 (7 bases). V was clipped by 5 bases and J by 2 bases, with 13 bases between them. Germline-derived CDR1 and CDR2 are SEHNR and FQNEAQ (reference sequence). CDR3 length equals 14 residues. CDR3 nucleotides: TGTGCCAGCAGCCGTCGCGGGGGCGCCTACGAGCAGTACTTC. As protein: CASSRRGGAYEQYF.

The chain recombines TRBV2 with TRBJ2-7; D not resolved. CDR1 and CDR2 (germline): SNHLY, FYNNEI. V was clipped by 3 bases and J by 2 bases, with 2 bases between them. This CDR3 has 11 residues. In DNA, the CDR3 is TGTGCCAGCAGTGACCCCTACGAGCAGTACTTC. Translation: CASSDPYEQYF.

The genes are TRBV6-1 and TRBJ2-7, with 7 bases fitting TRBD1. Germline values: CDR1 MNHNS, CDR2 SASEGT. This CDR3 spans 14 amino acids. Unmatched junction bases numbered 9, after V lost 7 bases and J lost 3 bases. CDR3 amino acids: CASTEEAGGYEQYF. The CDR3 DNA reads TGTGCCAGCACCGAGGAGGCAGGGGGCTACGAGCAGTACTTC.

This clonotype has more than one count but fewer than ten. The chain has TRBV2 and TRBJ1-4, with TRBD1 matching 7 bases. Unmatched junction bases numbered 10, after V lost 11 bases and J lost 4 bases. CDR3 length: 14 residues. CDR1 and CDR2 from the germline V gene are SNHLY and FYNNEI. CDR3 in DNA: TGTGCCGGACAGACAGGGTTGAATAATGAAAAACTGTTTTTT. Translated, it gives CAGQTGLNNEKLFF.